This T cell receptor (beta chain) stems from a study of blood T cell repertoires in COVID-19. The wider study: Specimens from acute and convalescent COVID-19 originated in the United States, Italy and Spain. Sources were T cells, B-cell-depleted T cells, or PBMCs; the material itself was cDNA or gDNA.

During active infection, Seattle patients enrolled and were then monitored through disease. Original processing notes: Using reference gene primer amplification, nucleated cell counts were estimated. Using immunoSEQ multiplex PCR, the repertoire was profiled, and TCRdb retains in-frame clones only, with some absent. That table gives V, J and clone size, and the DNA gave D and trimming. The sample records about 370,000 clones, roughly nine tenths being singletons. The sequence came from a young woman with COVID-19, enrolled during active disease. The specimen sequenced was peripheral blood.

In DNA form, the CDR3 reads TGTGCCAGCAGCTTAATGGGGGGGATGTACAATGAGCAGTTCTTC. This gives the protein CASSLMGGMYNEQFF. This rearrangement joins TRBV7-9 to TRBJ2-1; 7 positions match TRBD2. The CDR3 length is 15 residues. Trimming took 2 bases from V and 4 from J; bases not matched to a gene: 5. CDR1 is SEHNR and CDR2 is FQNEAQ in the germline V gene (reference sequence).